These 26 T cell receptor beta chains were sequenced from one sample in a study of blood T cells in healthy people across ages. The use of a sample-barcoded 5' primer and a J-beta primer mix characterized a second PCR of about 7 to 12 cycles. One entry per CDR3 protein, called by TCRdb with MiXCR from the 5' RACE reads. This sample carries hundreds of thousands of distinct CDR3 sequences, about 59% of them seen once, and the ten largest clones take 28%. The sequencing sample was made of blood. These receptors all come from a man younger than 40 in good health.

The rearrangement links TRBV6-6 to TRBJ1-5; D unresolved. The V gene lost 6 bases and the J gene lost 2 bases, with 11 bases spanning the gap. There are 14 residues in the CDR3. CDR1 and CDR2 from the germline V gene are MNHNY and SVGAGI (reference sequence). The CDR3 region has the DNA TGTGCCAGCAGCCCTGCCGGGGGCAATCAGCCCCAGCATTTT. This codes for CASSPAGGNQPQHF.

J is TRBJ2-1 and V is TRBV12-3 or TRBV12-4, with D possibly being TRBD1 (5 bases). V lost 6 bases and J lost 10, with 10 bases in between. This CDR3 spans 11 amino acids. In nucleotides, the CDR3 is TGTGCCAGCAGAGGAAACAGGGAGCAGTTCTTC. Translated, it gives CASRGNREQFF.

Worth noting for this clonotype: At one of its ends the junction is not consistent with the germline gene, which may arise from a read error. The chain combines TRBV6-2 or TRBV6-3 with TRBJ1-5, with 9 bases matching TRBD1. Germline assignment: CDR1 MNHEY and CDR2 SVGEGT. The CDR3 sequence is 17 residues long. In DNA, the CDR3 is TGTGCCAGTAGTTACCCCTCGGGACAGGGAAACAATCAGCCCCAGCATTTT. This codes for CASSYPSGQGNNQPQHF.

CDR3 coding DNA: TGTGCCAGCAGCGTCTTTGGGACAGGGTTTTCCTACGAGCAGTACTTC. Amino acids: CASSVFGTGFSYEQYF. The rearrangement links TRBV5-5 to TRBJ2-7, with 9 bases fitting TRBD1. The CDR3 covers 16 residues. Germline V gene data show CDR1 as SGHKS and CDR2 as YYEKEE (reference sequence). V was pared by 4 bases and J by 1 base, with 9 bases of the junction left unmatched.

The chain carries TRBV19 and TRBJ1-2; the D gene is possibly TRBD1 (5 bases). Germline V gives CDR1 LNHDA, CDR2 SQIVND (reference sequence). The CDR3 totals 15 residues. The V gene lost 4 bases and the J gene lost 0 bases, with 12 bases spanning the gap. The CDR3 DNA reads TGTGCCAGTAGTACCGGGACGGGAGCTAACTATGGCTACACCTTC. It encodes CASSTGTGANYGYTF. Drawing the rest from reference TRBV19 and TRBJ1-2, the complete variable domain is DGGITQSPKYLFRKEGQNVTLSCEQNLNHDAMYWYRQDPGQGLRLIYYSQIVNDFQKGDIAEGYSVSREKKESFPLTVTSAQKNPTAFYLCASSTGTGANYGYTFGSGTRLTVV.

CDR3 sequence reads: CSVEETTGDFYEQYF. CDR3 nucleotides: TGCAGCGTTGAAGAGACGACAGGGGATTTCTACGAGCAGTACTTC. The genes are TRBV29-1 and TRBJ2-5; 8 nucleotides align to TRBD1. The J call could be wrong; TRBJ2-7 is a better fit for the DNA end. This CDR3 has 15 amino acids. Germline V gives CDR1 SQVTM, CDR2 ANQGSEA.

The chain is built from TRBV20-1 and TRBJ2-7; 9 bases match TRBD2. Germline loops: CDR1 DFQATT, CDR2 SNEGSKA (reference sequence). J lost 2 bases, V lost 3 bases, and 8 bases had no gene match. The CDR3 runs to 15 residues. This chain's CDR3 is CSARRLAGGTYEQYF. In nucleotides, the CDR3 is TGCAGTGCTAGGAGACTGGCGGGGGGGACCTACGAGCAGTACTTC.

The chain joins TRBV20-1 to TRBJ2-5; 8 nucleotides align to TRBD2. Germline V gene sequence: CDR1 DFQATT, CDR2 SNEGSKA (reference sequence). V lost 3 bases, J lost 0 bases, and 6 bases stayed unmatched. This CDR3 has 15 amino acids. The CDR3 region has the DNA TGCAGTGCTAGTAAACTAGCGGAGGACCAAGAGACCCAGTACTTC. It yields the protein CSASKLAEDQETQYF.

This clonotype was seen a few times. The rearrangement joins TRBV7-2 to TRBJ2-7; D remains unclear. This CDR3 has 12 residues. With 3 bases removed from V and 2 bases from J, the gap between germline ends came to 5 bases. Germline V lookup: CDR1 SGHTA, CDR2 FQGNSA. The CDR3 nucleotides are TGTGCCAGCAGCTTTACGGCCTACGAGCAGTACTTC. It yields the protein CASSFTAYEQYF.

The rearrangement links TRBV6-8 to TRBJ2-6; TRBD2 matches at 9 bases. J lost 0 bases, V lost 0 bases, and 6 bases had no gene match. The CDR3 has 19 amino acids. Per the germline V gene, CDR1 is MNHGY and CDR2 is SAAAGT. In nucleotides, the CDR3 is TGTGCCAGCAGTTACTCGAAGGGACTAGCTGACTCTGGGGCCAACGTCCTGACTTTC. Its translation is CASSYSKGLADSGANVLTF.

The V gene is TRBV7-3, the J gene TRBJ1-1; the D is unclear. V lost 5 bases, J lost 5 bases, and 15 bases lay in between. The CDR3 sequence is 14 residues long. Germline V gives CDR1 SGHTA, CDR2 FQGTGA. The CDR3 bases are TGTGCCAGCAGCCTGGCGGGGTATGGTACTGAAGCTTTCTTT. Protein: CASSLAGYGTEAFF.

The chain links TRBV20-1 to TRBJ2-5, with TRBD1 matching over 7 bases. The germline CDR1 and CDR2 sequences are DFQATT and SNEGSKA (reference sequence). J gave up 2 bases and V 5 bases, and 8 bases lay outside the gene matches. The CDR3 covers 14 residues. The DNA for the CDR3 is TGCAGTGCTTTCCCGGGACAGACACAAGAGACCCAGTACTTC. This codes for CSAFPGQTQETQYF.

The chain carries TRBV5-1 and TRBJ2-1, with a possible D match to TRBD1 (6 bases). CDR3 length equals 17 residues. Germline-derived CDR1 and CDR2 are SGHRS and YFSETQ. Trimming left V 2 bases short and J 1 base short, with 16 bases between. The CDR3: CASSLQRRGASYNEQFF. Here the CDR3 DNA reads TGCGCCAGCAGCTTACAACGCAGGGGCGCTTCCTACAATGAGCAGTTCTTC.

This clonotype was observed a few times. This sequence joins TRBV5-6 and TRBJ2-7; no reliable D call. The germline CDR1 and CDR2 sequences are SGHDT and YYEEEE. V shed 4 bases and J shed 0 bases, with 17 bases lying between them. The CDR3 has 16 amino acids. The CDR3 loop reads CASSRARGRSSYEQYF. The CDR3 DNA is TGTGCCAGCAGCAGGGCTAGAGGACGTAGCTCCTACGAGCAGTACTTC.

The J gene is TRBJ1-4, the V gene TRBV4-3, with D possibly TRBD1 on 6 matching bases. CDR3 size: 16 residues. Germline V gene lookup returns CDR1 LGHNA and CDR2 YSLEER. Trimming cost V 4 bases and J 4 bases, with 16 bases left between them. CDR3 residues: CASSRKQQGYNEKLFF. The CDR3 DNA is TGCGCCAGCAGCCGAAAACAACAGGGATATAATGAAAAACTGTTTTTT.

The CDR3 reads CASSRGGKNIQYF. DNA for the CDR3: TGTGCCAGCAGTCGGGGCGGCAAAAACATTCAGTACTTC. The gene calls are TRBV2 and TRBJ2-4; D is possibly TRBD1 or TRBD2 (5 bases each). Trimming stripped 5 bases from V and 3 bases from J, with 8 bases between. The CDR3 consists of 13 residues. Germline V lookup: CDR1 SNHLY, CDR2 FYNNEI.

This sequence joins TRBV4-3 and TRBJ2-7; D gene ambiguous. Germline CDR1 and CDR2: LGHNA and YSLEER. This CDR3 is 14 amino acids long. V was clipped by 0 bases and J by 3 bases, with 9 bases between them. The CDR3 DNA follows: TGCGCCAGCAGCCAAGATGCGCCAGGCTACGAGCAGTACTTC. It specifies CASSQDAPGYEQYF.

The genes are TRBV12-3 or TRBV12-4 and TRBJ2-3, with 7 bases matching TRBD2. V lost 0 bases, J lost 4 bases, and 4 bases stayed unmatched. The CDR3 spans 15 residues. The DNA for the CDR3 is TGTGCCAGCAGTTTAGCTGGGGGGGTGGCAGATACGCAGTATTTT. As protein: CASSLAGGVADTQYF.

This sequence joins TRBV20-1 and TRBJ2-1, with 11 bases matching TRBD1. CDR3 length equals 14 residues. CDR1 is DFQATT and CDR2 is SNEGSKA in the germline V gene (reference sequence). V lost 6 bases to trimming and J lost 6 bases; unmatched junction nucleotides: 7. CDR3 bases: TGCAGTGCAAACCCGGGACAGGGGGGCAATGAGCAGTTCTTC. Its translation is CSANPGQGGNEQFF.

The chain uses TRBV7-3 and TRBJ2-1, with 8 bases that match TRBD2. V lost 3 bases and J lost 6; bases outside the gene matches: 7. This CDR3 contains 15 residues. Looked up from germline, CDR1 is SGHTA and CDR2 is FQGTGA. In nucleotides, the CDR3 is TGTGCCAGCAGCTTCGGGGGACTAGAATTCAATGAGCAGTTCTTC. It encodes CASSFGGLEFNEQFF.

V gene TRBV4-2 combines with J gene TRBJ1-1, with a weak D call TRBD1 (6 bases). The CDR3 extends over 17 amino acids. Germline V gene lookup returns CDR1 LGHNA and CDR2 YNFKEQ. V lost 0 bases and J lost 3, with 17 bases in between. The CDR3 DNA is TGTGCCAGCAGCCAAGACCCCAAGCGGGGGGCGCACACTGAAGCTTTCTTT. Translating gives CASSQDPKRGAHTEAFF.

This clonotype appeared a few times. The CDR3 DNA sequence: TGTGCCAGCAGCCAAGCCCCCCCCTACTGGACGGACATTCAGTACTTC. Protein sequence: CASSQAPPYWTDIQYF. The chain has TRBV3-1 and TRBJ2-7, with no clear D. The end of the DNA aligns better with TRBJ2-4, so the J call may be wrong. In germline, CDR1 is LGHDT, CDR2 YNNKEL (reference sequence). The CDR3 covers 16 residues.

CDR3 sequence reads: CASSLEVLQRGPDKNIQYF. In DNA, the CDR3 is TGTGCCAGCAGCTTAGAAGTACTCCAGCGGGGACCCGATAAAAACATTCAGTACTTC. This chain connects TRBV7-8 to TRBJ2-4; the match to TRBD2 covers 7 bases. The CDR3 totals 19 residues. Germline V gene lookup returns CDR1 SGHVS and CDR2 FQNEAQ. V shed 1 base and J 4 bases; nucleotides not matched to a gene: 16.

This clonotype was detected only a few times. The J gene is TRBJ1-2, the V gene TRBV12-3 or TRBV12-4; D is unresolved. With 3 bases removed from V and 3 bases from J, the gap between germline ends came to 11 bases. This CDR3 region has 14 residues. CDR3 nucleotides: TGTGCCAGCAGTTTGGGTTCAGATTACTATGGCTACACCTTC. Amino acids: CASSLGSDYYGYTF.

The gene calls are TRBV29-1 and TRBJ1-2; 7 bases match TRBD1. Germline V gives CDR1 SQVTM, CDR2 ANQGSEA. The length of the CDR3 is 16 residues. Trimming removed 6 bases from V and 2 bases from J; junction bases left unmatched: 15. The CDR3 sequence is CSVPISRTGQNYGYTF. The CDR3 coding sequence is TGCAGCGTCCCAATAAGCCGGACAGGACAAAACTATGGCTACACCTTC.

V is TRBV4-2 and J is TRBJ1-2; the D gene is possibly TRBD1 (5 bases). Germline CDR1 is LGHNA and CDR2 is YNFKEQ. V lost 0 bases and J lost 4, with 9 bases in between. The CDR3 length is 14 residues. As DNA, the CDR3 is TGTGCCAGCAGCCAAGATTCCCAGGGCTATGGCTACACCTTC. Translated, it gives CASSQDSQGYGYTF.